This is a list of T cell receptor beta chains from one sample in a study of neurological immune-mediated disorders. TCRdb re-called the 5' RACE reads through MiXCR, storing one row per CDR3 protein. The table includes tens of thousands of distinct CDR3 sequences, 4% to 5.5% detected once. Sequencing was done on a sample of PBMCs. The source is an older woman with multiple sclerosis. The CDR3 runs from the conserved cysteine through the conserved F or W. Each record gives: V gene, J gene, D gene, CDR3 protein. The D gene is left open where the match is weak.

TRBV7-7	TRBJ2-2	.	CASSFSTENTGELFF
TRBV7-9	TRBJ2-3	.	CASSQGTDTQYF
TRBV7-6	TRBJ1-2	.	CASSPTPGRNYGYTF
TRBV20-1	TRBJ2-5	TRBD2	CSARPSGGPQETQYF
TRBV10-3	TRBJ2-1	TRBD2	CAINQAGEGEQFF
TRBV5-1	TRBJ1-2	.	CASSLEGSPNYGYTF
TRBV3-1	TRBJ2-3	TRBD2	CASSHLAVVSDTQYF
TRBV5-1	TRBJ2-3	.	CASSLAGRTDTQYF
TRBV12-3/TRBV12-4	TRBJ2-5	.	CASSRDSIPETQYF
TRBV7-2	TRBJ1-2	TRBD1	CASSLVPRQGVDGYTF
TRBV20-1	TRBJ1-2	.	CSARDARSYGYTF
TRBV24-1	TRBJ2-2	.	CATSDLSTGELFF
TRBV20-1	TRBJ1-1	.	CSAVKLRDTRPEAFF
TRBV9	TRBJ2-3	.	CASSMGGARDTQYF
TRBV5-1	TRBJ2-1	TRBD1	CASSPGPQGTGGYNEQFF
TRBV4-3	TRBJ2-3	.	CASSRILLRTTDTQYF
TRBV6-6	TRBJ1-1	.	CASSFEKNTEAFF
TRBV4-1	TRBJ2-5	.	CASSQGQRQETQYF
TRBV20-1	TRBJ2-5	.	CSARPDSFETQYF
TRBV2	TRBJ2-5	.	CASSPLSGRETQYF
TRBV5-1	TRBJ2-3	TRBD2	CASSLGVGGRTADTQYF
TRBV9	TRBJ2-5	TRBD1	CASSFGQGAGETQYF
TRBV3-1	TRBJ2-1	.	CASSPSGPQGNEQFF
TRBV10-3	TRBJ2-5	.	CAIGSGETQYF
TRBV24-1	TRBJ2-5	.	CATNEGVEETQYF
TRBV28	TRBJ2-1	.	CASSLRYNEQFF
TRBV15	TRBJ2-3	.	CATSRDVEPTSTDTQYF
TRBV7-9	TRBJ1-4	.	CASSPLRGEKLFF
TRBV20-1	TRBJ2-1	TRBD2	CSAFLSGADEQFF
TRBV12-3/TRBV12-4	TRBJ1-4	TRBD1	CASSLHRGTNEKLFF
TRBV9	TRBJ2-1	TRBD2	CASSLRTSGSSYNEQFF
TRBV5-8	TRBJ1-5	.	CASSLTRNQPQHF
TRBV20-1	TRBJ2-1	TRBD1	CSASPGQGVHEQFF
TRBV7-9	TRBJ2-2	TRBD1	CASSYRGSTGELFF
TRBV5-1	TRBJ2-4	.	CASSLGALSGDIQYF
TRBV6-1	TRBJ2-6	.	CATESSGANVLTF
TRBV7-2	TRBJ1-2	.	CASSSIAGANDGYTF
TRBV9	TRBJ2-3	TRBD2	CASSGSTDTQYF
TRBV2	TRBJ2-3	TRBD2	CASRLLAGVADTQYF
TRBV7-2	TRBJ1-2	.	CASSLGAGIGYGYTF
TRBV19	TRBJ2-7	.	CASSSGVYTYEQYF
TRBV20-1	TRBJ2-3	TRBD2	CSARDLGERGGSTDTQYF
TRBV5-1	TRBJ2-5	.	CASRPSGVETQYF
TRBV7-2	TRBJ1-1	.	CASRGSSSNTEAFF
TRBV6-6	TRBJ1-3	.	CASSYLEFSGNTIYF
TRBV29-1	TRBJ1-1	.	CSVDRGFEAFF
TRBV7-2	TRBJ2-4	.	CASSPNGVIENIQNF
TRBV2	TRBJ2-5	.	CASRLEGSGETQYF
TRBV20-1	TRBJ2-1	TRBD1	CSANGTGGKGEQFF